The sequence of this TCR beta chain was determined in a study of blood T cells in healthy people across ages. Study observations and caveats: Since the PBMCs were unsorted, naive and antigen-experienced cells could not be conclusively compared.

This CDR3 comprises 16 residues. Unmatched junction bases numbered 8, after V lost 7 bases and J lost 3 bases. Per the germline V gene, CDR1 is MNHNS and CDR2 is SASEGT. Then a second PCR, running roughly 6 to 11 cycles, was carried out with a sample-barcoded 5' primer and a J-beta primer mix. TCRdb re-analysed the 5' RACE reads in MiXCR, keeping a single row per CDR3 protein. The data hold over 500,000 distinct CDR3 sequences, with about 27% observed a single time. As concerns this clonotype: Its target is unknown.

A further study also used this sample, focusing on T cells of mothers and their children. That paper adds: Related mother-child pairs showed slightly higher but non-significant overlap than unrelated pairs.

This chain joins TRBV6-1 and TRBJ2-3; 12 bases align to TRBD2. Sequenced input: blood. This TCR derives from a boy aged 2 to 10 in good health. The CDR3 DNA sequence: TGTGCCAGCACCAGACTAGCGGGGGAGGGAACAGATACGCAGTATTTT. Its protein product is CASTRLAGEGTDTQYF.